This T cell receptor (beta chain) stems from a study of identical twins. TCRdb redid the calling of the 5' RACE reads with MiXCR, one entry per CDR3 protein. Here the sample spans 700,000 or so distinct CDR3 sequences, roughly 20% being singletons. Germline values: CDR1 LNHNV, CDR2 YYDKDF (reference sequence). The CDR3 extends over 17 amino acids. The trim removed 5 bases at V and 1 base at J, leaving 10 bases unmatched. The sample also formed part of further work on T cells expressing NK-cell markers.

Sequencing was carried out using PBMCs. This receptor was taken from a woman aged 18-29 years in good health. J is TRBJ2-2 and V is TRBV15; 7 bases are a match to TRBD2. This CDR3 reads CATSADWAGENTGELFF. CDR3 sequence (DNA): TGTGCCACCAGCGCCGACTGGGCGGGGGAGAACACCGGGGAGCTGTTTTTT.